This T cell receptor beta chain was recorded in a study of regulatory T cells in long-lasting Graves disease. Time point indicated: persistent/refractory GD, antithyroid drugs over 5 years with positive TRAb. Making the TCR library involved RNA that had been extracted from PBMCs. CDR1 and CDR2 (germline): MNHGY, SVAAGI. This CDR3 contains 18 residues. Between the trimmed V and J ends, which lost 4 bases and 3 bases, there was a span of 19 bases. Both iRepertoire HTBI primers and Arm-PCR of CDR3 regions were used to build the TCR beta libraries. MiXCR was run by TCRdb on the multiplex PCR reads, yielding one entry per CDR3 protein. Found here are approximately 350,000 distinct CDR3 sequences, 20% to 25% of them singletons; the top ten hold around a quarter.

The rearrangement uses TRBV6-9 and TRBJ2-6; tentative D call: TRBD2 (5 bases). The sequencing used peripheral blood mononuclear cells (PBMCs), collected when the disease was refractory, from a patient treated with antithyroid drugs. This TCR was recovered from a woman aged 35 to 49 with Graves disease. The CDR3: CASSSSQMGSGGANVLTF. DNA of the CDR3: TGTGCCAGCAGTTCCTCGCAGATGGGGAGTGGTGGGGCCAACGTCCTGACTTTC.